The T cell receptor beta chain described here comes from a study of T cells in Graves' hyperthyroidism and ophthalmopathy. Study-level information: Peripheral blood draws took place at initial diagnosis, ahead of any treatment. Study-wide findings and caveats: Classification by a 13 V-J model distinguished ophthalmopathy from stable hyperthyroidism. Most clonotypes expanded in the thyroid (above 0.001) were also present in blood.

Any patient presenting with uncontrolled infection, other autoimmune disease, pregnancy or lactation was left out. The germline V and J ends were trimmed by 4 bases and 8 bases, with 8 bases remaining between them. Germline CDR1 and CDR2: MDHEN and SYDVKM. The CDR3 sequence is 11 residues long. Many counts were recorded for this clonotype. Its cognate antigen is unknown. Amplification yielded TCR beta CDR3 regions, with RNA transcripts as the source. In the first-round RT-PCR of the TCR CDR3, the HTBI primer set was used. In TCRdb, the multiplex PCR reads were re-called with MiXCR into one record per CDR3 protein. The data show approximately 690,000 distinct CDR3 sequences, under 25% seen once.

V and J are TRBV28 and TRBJ1-2; D is ambiguous. The source is a man aged 30-40 years with Graves' ophthalmopathy. The sequencing input was blood. The CDR3 bases are TGTGCCAGCAGTTCGGGCCGGGGCTACACCTTC. Translating gives CASSSGRGYTF.